The T cell receptor (beta chain) under discussion was sequenced for a study of blood T cell repertoires in COVID-19. Study at large: Donors in the United States, Italy and Spain gave samples during acute or convalescent COVID-19.

Per the authors' pipeline: How many nucleated cells were present was estimated from reference gene primer amplification. The protocol was immunoSEQ multiplex PCR, while the TCRdb copy is restricted to in-frame clones and leaves out a portion. That table furnishes V, J and clone size, whereas the DNA furnished D and trimming. The sample contains under 30,000 clones, around 87% of which appear only once. The CDR3 sequence is 15 residues long. CDR1 is MNHEY, CDR2 SVGAGI, per germline. V lost 6 bases and J lost 1; bases outside the gene matches: 8. The chain uses TRBV6-5 and TRBJ1-1; TRBD1 aligns across 7 bases. Material for sequencing was peripheral blood. This clonotype was sampled from a man aged 50 to 59 with active COVID-19. CDR3 DNA sequence: TGTGCCAGCAGCCCAAGACAGGGACGGAACACTGAAGCTTTCTTT. Translated: CASSPRQGRNTEAFF.